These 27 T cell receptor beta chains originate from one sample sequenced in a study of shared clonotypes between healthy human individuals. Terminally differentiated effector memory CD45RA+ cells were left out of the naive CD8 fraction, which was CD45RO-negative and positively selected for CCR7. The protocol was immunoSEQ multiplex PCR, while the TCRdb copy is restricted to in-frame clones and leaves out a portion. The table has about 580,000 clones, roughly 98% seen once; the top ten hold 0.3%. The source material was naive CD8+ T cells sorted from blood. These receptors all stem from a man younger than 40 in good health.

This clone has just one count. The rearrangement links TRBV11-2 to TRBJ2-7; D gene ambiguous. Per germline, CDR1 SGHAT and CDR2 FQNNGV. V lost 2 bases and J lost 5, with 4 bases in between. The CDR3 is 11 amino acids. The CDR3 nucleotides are TGTGCCAGCAGCTTATTGGACGAGCAGTACTTC. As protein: CASSLLDEQYF.

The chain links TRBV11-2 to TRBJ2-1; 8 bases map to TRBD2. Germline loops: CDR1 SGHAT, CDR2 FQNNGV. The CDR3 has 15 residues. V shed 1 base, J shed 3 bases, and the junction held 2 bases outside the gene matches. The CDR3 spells CASSLVREGYNEQFF. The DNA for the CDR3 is TGTGCCAGCAGCTTAGTACGGGAGGGCTACAATGAGCAGTTCTTC.

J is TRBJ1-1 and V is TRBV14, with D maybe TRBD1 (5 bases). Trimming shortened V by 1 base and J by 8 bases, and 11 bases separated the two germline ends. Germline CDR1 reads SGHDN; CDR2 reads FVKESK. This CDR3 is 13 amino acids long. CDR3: CASSQVYAGEAFF. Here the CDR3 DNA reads TGTGCCAGCAGCCAAGTCTATGCAGGGGAAGCTTTCTTT.

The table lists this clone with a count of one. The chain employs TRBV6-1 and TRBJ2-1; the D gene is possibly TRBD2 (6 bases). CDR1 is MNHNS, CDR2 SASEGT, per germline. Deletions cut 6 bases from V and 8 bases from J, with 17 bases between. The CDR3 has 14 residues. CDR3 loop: CASRGRSGWDEQFF. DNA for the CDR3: TGTGCCAGCAGAGGGCGAAGCGGGTGGGATGAGCAGTTCTTC.

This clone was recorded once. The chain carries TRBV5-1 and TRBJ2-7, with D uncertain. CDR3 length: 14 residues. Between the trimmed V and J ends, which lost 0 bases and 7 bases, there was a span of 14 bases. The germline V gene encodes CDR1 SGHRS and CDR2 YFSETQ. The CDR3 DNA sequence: TGCGCCAGCAGCTTGGCCGGAGTATCTCGGGAGCAGTACTTC. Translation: CASSLAGVSREQYF.

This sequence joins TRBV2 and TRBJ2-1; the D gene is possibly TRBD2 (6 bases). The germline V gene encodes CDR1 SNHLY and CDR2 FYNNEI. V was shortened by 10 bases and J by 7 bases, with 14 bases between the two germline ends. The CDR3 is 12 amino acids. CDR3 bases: TGTGCCACCCCCGGGGGTTTTAATGAGCAGTTCTTC. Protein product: CATPGGFNEQFF.

The CDR3 DNA reads TGTGCCATCAGTGAGTCTGTAATTGATCAGCCCCAGCATTTT. This translates into CAISESVIDQPQHF. The chain links TRBV10-3 to TRBJ1-5; no clear D. Germline CDR1 ENHRY, CDR2 SYGVKD. Trimming pared 0 bases from V and 5 bases from J, leaving 8 bases between. The length of the CDR3 is 14 residues.

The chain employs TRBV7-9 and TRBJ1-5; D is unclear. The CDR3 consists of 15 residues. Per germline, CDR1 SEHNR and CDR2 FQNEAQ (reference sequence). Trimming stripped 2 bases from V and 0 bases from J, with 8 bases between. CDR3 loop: CASSLTSPSNQPQHF. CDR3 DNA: TGTGCCAGCAGCTTAACAAGTCCTAGCAATCAGCCCCAGCATTTT.

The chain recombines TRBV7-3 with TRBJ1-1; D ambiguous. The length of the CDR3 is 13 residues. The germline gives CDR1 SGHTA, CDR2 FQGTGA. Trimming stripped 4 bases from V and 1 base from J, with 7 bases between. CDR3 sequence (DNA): TGTGCCAGCAGCTCCCAGTGGAACACTGAAGCTTTCTTT. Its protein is CASSSQWNTEAFF.

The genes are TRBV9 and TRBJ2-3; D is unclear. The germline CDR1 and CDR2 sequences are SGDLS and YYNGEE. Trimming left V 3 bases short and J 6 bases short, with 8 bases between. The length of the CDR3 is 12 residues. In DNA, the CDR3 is TGTGCCAGCAGCGACCCGGCGGATACGCAGTATTTT. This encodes CASSDPADTQYF. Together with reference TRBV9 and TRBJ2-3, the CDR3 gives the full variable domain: DSGVTQTPKHLITATGQRVTLRCSPRSGDLSVYWYQQSLDQGLQFLIQYYNGEERAKGNILERFSAQQFPDLHSELNLSSLELGDSALYFCASSDPADTQYFGPGTRLTVL.

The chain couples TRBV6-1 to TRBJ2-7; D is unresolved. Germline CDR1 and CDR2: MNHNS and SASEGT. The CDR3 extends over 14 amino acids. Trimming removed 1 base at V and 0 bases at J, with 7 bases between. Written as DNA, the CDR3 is TGTGCCAGCAGTGAAGGGGCCAGCTCCTACGAGCAGTACTTC. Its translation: CASSEGASSYEQYF.

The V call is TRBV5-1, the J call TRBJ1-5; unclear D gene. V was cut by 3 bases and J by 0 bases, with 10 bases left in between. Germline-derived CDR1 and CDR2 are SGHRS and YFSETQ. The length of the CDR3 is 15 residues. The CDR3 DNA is TGCGCCAGCAGCTCGAGGACGGTTAGCAATCAGCCCCAGCATTTT. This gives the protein CASSSRTVSNQPQHF.

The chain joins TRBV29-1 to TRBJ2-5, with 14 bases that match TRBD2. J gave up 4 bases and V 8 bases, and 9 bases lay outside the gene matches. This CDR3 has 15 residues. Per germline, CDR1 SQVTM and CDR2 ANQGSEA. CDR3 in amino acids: CSTMGLAGVGETQYF. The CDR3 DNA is TGCAGCACCATGGGACTAGCGGGAGTGGGAGAGACCCAGTACTTC.

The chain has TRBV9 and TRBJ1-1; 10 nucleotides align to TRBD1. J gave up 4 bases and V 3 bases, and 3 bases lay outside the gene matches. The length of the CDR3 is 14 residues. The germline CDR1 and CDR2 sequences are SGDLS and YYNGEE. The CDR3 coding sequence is TGTGCCAGCAGCGCAGGACAGGGGGGCACTGAAGCTTTCTTT. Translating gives CASSAGQGGTEAFF.

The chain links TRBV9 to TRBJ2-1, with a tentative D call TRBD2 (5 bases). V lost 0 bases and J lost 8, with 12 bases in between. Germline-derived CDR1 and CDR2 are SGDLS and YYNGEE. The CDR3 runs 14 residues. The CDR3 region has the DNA TGTGCCAGCAGCGTAGATCCCGCGGGCTATGAGCAGTTCTTC. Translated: CASSVDPAGYEQFF.

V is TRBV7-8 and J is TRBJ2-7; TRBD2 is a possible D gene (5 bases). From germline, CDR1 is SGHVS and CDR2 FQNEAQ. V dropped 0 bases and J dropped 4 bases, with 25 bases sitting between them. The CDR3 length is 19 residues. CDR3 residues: CASSLAQYPERRRTYEQYF. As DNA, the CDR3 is TGTGCCAGCAGCTTAGCTCAGTACCCCGAGCGCAGGAGGACGTACGAGCAGTACTTC. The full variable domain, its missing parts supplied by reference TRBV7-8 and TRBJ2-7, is GAGVSQSPRYKVAKRGQDVALRCDPISGHVSLFWYQQALGQGPEFLTYFQNEAQLDKSGLPSDRFFAERPEGSVSTLKIQRTQQEDSAVYLCASSLAQYPERRRTYEQYFGPGTRLTVT.

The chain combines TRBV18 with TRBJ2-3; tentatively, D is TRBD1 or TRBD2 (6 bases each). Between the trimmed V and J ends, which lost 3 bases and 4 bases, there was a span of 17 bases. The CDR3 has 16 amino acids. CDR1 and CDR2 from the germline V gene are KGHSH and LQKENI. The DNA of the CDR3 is TGTGCCAGCTCACCCAAGTCACAGGGAGGAGCAGATACGCAGTATTTT. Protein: CASSPKSQGGADTQYF.

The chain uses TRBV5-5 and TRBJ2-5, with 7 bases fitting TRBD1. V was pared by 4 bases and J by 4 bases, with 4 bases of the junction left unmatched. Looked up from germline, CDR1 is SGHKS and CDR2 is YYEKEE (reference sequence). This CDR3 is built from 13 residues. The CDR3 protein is CASSQQGRETQYF. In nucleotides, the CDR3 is TGTGCCAGCAGCCAACAGGGGCGAGAGACCCAGTACTTC.

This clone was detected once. CDR3 amino acids: CASSLVVPDTQYF. In DNA form, the CDR3 reads TGTGCCAGCAGTTTGGTGGTTCCAGATACGCAGTATTTT. V gene TRBV27 combines with J gene TRBJ2-3; no definite D call. Per the germline V gene, CDR1 is MNHEY and CDR2 is SMNVEV (reference sequence). The CDR3 spans 13 residues. V was pared by 3 bases and J by 4 bases, with 8 bases between.

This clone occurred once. CDR3 amino acids: CASSQVDRGGTDTQYF. In nucleotides, the CDR3 is TGCGCCAGCAGCCAAGTGGACAGGGGCGGCACAGATACGCAGTATTTT. The chain uses TRBV4-3 and TRBJ2-3; TRBD1 matches at 9 bases. The CDR3 spans 16 residues. Germline V gene sequence: CDR1 LGHNA, CDR2 YSLEER. Unmatched junction bases numbered 3, after V lost 1 base and J lost 1 base.

The CDR3 DNA is TGTGCCAGCAGCTCGCCGGGACTAGGAGACAATGAGCAGTTCTTC. Its protein is CASSSPGLGDNEQFF. The chain joins TRBV5-6 to TRBJ2-1; 8 nucleotides align to TRBD2. V lost 3 bases and J lost 5; bases outside the gene matches: 7. The germline V gene encodes CDR1 SGHDT and CDR2 YYEEEE. This CDR3 is 15 amino acids long. The whole variable domain, remainder taken from reference TRBV5-6 and TRBJ2-1, is DAGVTQSPTHLIKTRGQQVTLRCSPKSGHDTVSWYQQALGQGPQFIFQYYEEEERQRGNFPDRFSGHQFPNYSSELNVNALLLGDSALYLCASSSPGLGDNEQFFGPGTRLTVL.

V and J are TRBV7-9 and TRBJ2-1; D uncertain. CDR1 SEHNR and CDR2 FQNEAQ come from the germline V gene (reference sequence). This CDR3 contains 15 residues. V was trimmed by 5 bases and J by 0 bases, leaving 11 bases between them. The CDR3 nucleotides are TGTGCCAGCAGCCCGACGGAAGGCTCCTACAATGAGCAGTTCTTC. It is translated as CASSPTEGSYNEQFF.

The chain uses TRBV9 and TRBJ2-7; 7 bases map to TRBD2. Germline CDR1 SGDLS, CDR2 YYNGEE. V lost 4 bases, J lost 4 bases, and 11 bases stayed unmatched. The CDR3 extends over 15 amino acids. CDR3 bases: TGTGCCAGCAGCCCGAGAGCGGGATTCCAATACGAGCAGTACTTC. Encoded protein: CASSPRAGFQYEQYF.

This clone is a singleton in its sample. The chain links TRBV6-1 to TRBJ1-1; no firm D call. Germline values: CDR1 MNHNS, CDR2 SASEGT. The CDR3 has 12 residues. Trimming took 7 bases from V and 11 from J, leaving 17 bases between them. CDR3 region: CASTAMAPSAFF. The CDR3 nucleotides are TGTGCCAGCACTGCGATGGCACCCTCGGCTTTCTTT.

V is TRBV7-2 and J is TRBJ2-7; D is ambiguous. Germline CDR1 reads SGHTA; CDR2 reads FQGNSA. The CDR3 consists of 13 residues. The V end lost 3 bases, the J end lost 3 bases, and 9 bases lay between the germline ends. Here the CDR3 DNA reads TGTGCCAGCAGCTTGAGCCCCCTCTACGAGCAGTACTTC. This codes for CASSLSPLYEQYF.

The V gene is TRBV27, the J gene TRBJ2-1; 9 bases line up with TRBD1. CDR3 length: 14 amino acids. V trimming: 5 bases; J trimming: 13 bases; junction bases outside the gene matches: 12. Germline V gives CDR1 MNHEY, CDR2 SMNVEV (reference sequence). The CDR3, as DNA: TGTGCCAGCAGTCCACAGGGGGCGGCCCTCATCCAGTTCTTC. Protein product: CASSPQGAALIQFF.

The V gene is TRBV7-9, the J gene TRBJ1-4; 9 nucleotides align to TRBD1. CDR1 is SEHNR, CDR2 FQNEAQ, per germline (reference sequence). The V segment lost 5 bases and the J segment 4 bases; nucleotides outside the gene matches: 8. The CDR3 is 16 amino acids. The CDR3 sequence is CASSGDRDRVNEKLFF. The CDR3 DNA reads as TGTGCCAGCAGCGGCGACCGGGACAGGGTTAATGAAAAACTGTTTTTT.